Listed here are 18 T cell receptor beta chains from one sample, sequenced in a study of shared clonotypes between healthy human individuals. The data were produced by immunoSEQ multiplex PCR, yet TCRdb's version contains in-frame clones alone and is incomplete. This repertoire shows roughly 650,000 clones, 96% found once; its top ten account for approximately 0.12%. The naive CD8 fraction comprised CD45RO-negative cells positively selected for CCR7 and excluded terminally differentiated effector memory CD45RA+ cells. Input material: naive CD8+ T cells sorted from blood. The receptor source for this set is a woman aged 25-40 years in good health.

The chain joins TRBV29-1 to TRBJ2-2, with D unresolved. CDR3 length: 10 amino acids. In germline, CDR1 is SQVTM, CDR2 ANQGSEA. V was pared by 6 bases and J by 6 bases, with 5 bases between. In nucleotides, the CDR3 is TGCAGCGTCCTGTCCGGGGAGCTGTTTTTT. It is translated as CSVLSGELFF.

The gene calls are TRBV5-1 and TRBJ2-7; TRBD2 aligns across 8 bases. From germline, CDR1 is SGHRS and CDR2 YFSETQ. The V and J ends lost 2 bases and 3 bases, in that order; junction bases with no gene match: 13. This CDR3 region has 17 residues. The CDR3 DNA is TGCGCCAGCAGCTTCAACCGGGTTAGCGGGAAGATCTACGAGCAGTACTTC. Translating it yields CASSFNRVSGKIYEQYF.

This clone was observed a single time. The chain uses TRBV27 and TRBJ2-5; D ambiguous. V lost 6 bases and J lost 3, with 8 bases in between. Germline V gene sequence: CDR1 MNHEY, CDR2 SMNVEV (reference sequence). The CDR3 totals 12 residues. CDR3 nucleotides: TGTGCCAGCAGGGGCAGAGAAGAGACCCAGTACTTC. Its protein product is CASRGREETQYF.

V is TRBV28 and J is TRBJ2-7; weak D call: TRBD2 (6 bases). V was shortened by 6 bases and J by 0 bases, with 15 bases between the two germline ends. The CDR3 runs to 15 residues. In germline, CDR1 is MDHEN, CDR2 SYDVKM. CDR3 sequence reads: CASSEAGVSSYEQYF. The CDR3 bases are TGTGCCAGCAGCGAAGCGGGCGTAAGCTCCTACGAGCAGTACTTC.

The chain employs TRBV5-8 and TRBJ1-3; D perhaps matches TRBD1 (6 bases). CDR3 size: 16 residues. Germline assignment: CDR1 SGHTS and CDR2 YDEGEE. The V gene lost 3 bases and the J gene lost 4 bases, with 17 bases spanning the gap. The CDR3 here is CASSYPGGAPGNTIYF. The DNA for the CDR3 is TGTGCCAGCAGCTACCCTGGGGGGGCTCCGGGAAACACCATATATTTT.

This chain connects TRBV5-1 to TRBJ2-5, with a tentative D call TRBD2 (5 bases). The J call is doubtful: the DNA matches TRBJ2-7 better. This CDR3 is built from 15 residues. Germline-derived CDR1 and CDR2 are SGHRS and YFSETQ. This CDR3 reads CASSYPEDWTYEQYF. Written as DNA, the CDR3 is TGCGCCAGCAGCTATCCGGAGGACTGGACCTACGAGCAGTACTTC.

The chain links TRBV27 to TRBJ1-3; no clear D. The V end was cut by 5 bases, the J end by 0 bases, with 8 bases between. The CDR3 is made up of 14 amino acids. Germline lookup yields CDR1 MNHEY and CDR2 SMNVEV (reference sequence). The chain's CDR3 is CASSEGASGNTIYF. In nucleotides, the CDR3 is TGTGCCAGCAGTGAAGGTGCCTCTGGAAACACCATATATTTT.

Concerning this clone itself: Germline and junction disagree at one end, which may indicate a read error. The same CDR3 can be traced to other DNA sequences in this sample. This sequence joins TRBV7-2 and TRBJ2-1, with 11 nucleotides matching TRBD2. The CDR3 is made up of 15 amino acids. The germline V gene has CDR1 SGHTA and CDR2 FQGNSA. The CDR3 sequence: CASSLAGGPYNEQFF. DNA of the CDR3: TGTGCCAGCAGTTTAGCGGGAGGGCCGTACAATGAGCAGTTCTTC. The full variable domain, its missing parts supplied by reference TRBV7-2 and TRBJ2-1, is GAGVSQSPSNKVTEKGKDVELRCDPISGHTALYWYRQSLGQGLEFLIYFQGNSAPDKSGLPSDRFSAERTGGSVSTLTIQRTQQEDSAVYLCASSLAGGPYNEQFFGPGTRLTVL.

The rearrangement links TRBV5-1 to TRBJ2-1; D remains unclear. The CDR3 sequence is 16 residues long. V lost 2 bases and J lost 6, with 18 bases in between. The germline V gene has CDR1 SGHRS and CDR2 YFSETQ. Here the CDR3 reads CASSFYAGPDGNEQFF. CDR3 in DNA: TGCGCCAGCAGCTTTTACGCCGGTCCCGATGGCAATGAGCAGTTCTTC.

This sequence joins TRBV4-2 and TRBJ2-7; D ambiguous. Germline loops: CDR1 LGHNA, CDR2 YNFKEQ. Trimming removed 0 bases at V and 7 bases at J, with 16 bases between. The CDR3 totals 15 residues. The CDR3 loop is CASSQDFEGSQEQYF. The CDR3 DNA is TGTGCCAGCAGCCAAGATTTTGAAGGGTCTCAAGAGCAGTACTTC.

This clone showed up just once. The chain uses TRBV7-6 and TRBJ2-3; TRBD2 is a possible D gene (5 bases). This CDR3 comprises 12 residues. The V gene's germline CDR1 is SGHVS and CDR2 FNYEAQ. Trimming shortened V by 4 bases and J by 5 bases, and 7 bases separated the two germline ends. CDR3 sequence (DNA): TGTGCCAGCAGCTCCGGGGTAGATACGCAGTATTTT. Protein product: CASSSGVDTQYF.

V is TRBV9 and J is TRBJ2-1, with TRBD2 matching 14 bases. Germline-derived CDR1 and CDR2 are SGDLS and YYNGEE. V trimming: 4 bases; J trimming: 8 bases; junction bases outside the gene matches: 8. The CDR3 has 16 amino acids. CDR3 in amino acids: CASSPYGLAGGHEQFF. The CDR3 region has the DNA TGTGCCAGCAGCCCCTACGGACTAGCGGGAGGCCATGAGCAGTTCTTC. The full variable domain, with the rest looked up from reference TRBV9 and TRBJ2-1, is DSGVTQTPKHLITATGQRVTLRCSPRSGDLSVYWYQQSLDQGLQFLIQYYNGEERAKGNILERFSAQQFPDLHSELNLSSLELGDSALYFCASSPYGLAGGHEQFFGPGTRLTVL.

This clone appeared once. CDR3 nucleotide sequence: TGCAGCGCATTAGCGGGAAGGGCTGGTGACGAGCAGTACTTC. As protein: CSALAGRAGDEQYF. This chain joins TRBV29-1 and TRBJ2-7; 8 bases are a match to TRBD2. The CDR3 spans 14 residues. Germline loops: CDR1 SQVTM, CDR2 ANQGSEA. The ends lost 7 bases at V and 5 bases at J; junction bases unmatched: 13.

The chain has TRBV27 and TRBJ2-1; D not resolved. Germline V gene data show CDR1 as MNHEY and CDR2 as SMNVEV (reference sequence). This CDR3 spans 13 amino acids. Trimming left V 6 bases short and J 6 bases short, with 12 bases between. CDR3 protein: CASSPLSSNEQFF. The CDR3 DNA follows: TGTGCCAGCAGCCCCCTAAGTAGCAATGAGCAGTTCTTC.

The chain carries TRBV29-1 and TRBJ1-1; 8 nucleotides match TRBD1. CDR3 length: 14 amino acids. V dropped 7 bases and J dropped 0; count of bases not matched to a gene: 7. In germline, CDR1 is SQVTM, CDR2 ANQGSEA. In DNA form, the CDR3 reads TGCAGCGAAAGGACAGGGCCGTTGAACACTGAAGCTTTCTTT. Protein sequence: CSERTGPLNTEAFF.

The V and J genes are TRBV10-3 and TRBJ2-7, with 9 bases fitting TRBD1. This CDR3 is built from 15 residues. Trimming cost V 4 bases and J 4 bases; bases outside gene matches: 8. Looked up from germline, CDR1 is ENHRY and CDR2 is SYGVKD. The CDR3, as DNA: TGTGCCATCAGTGGTGGGACAGGGCGTTTGTACGAGCAGTACTTC. It is translated as CAISGGTGRLYEQYF.

This chain joins TRBV6-1 and TRBJ2-7; D gene unclear. The CDR3 extends over 14 amino acids. V lost 2 bases to trimming and J lost 2 bases, with 10 bases between them. Per the germline V gene, CDR1 is MNHNS and CDR2 is SASEGT. The CDR3 nucleotides read TGTGCCAGCAGTGAAATCGGTTTGCCCTACGAGCAGTACTTC. Translation gives CASSEIGLPYEQYF.

The chain links TRBV15 to TRBJ2-7; TRBD2 aligns across 7 bases. V gave up 1 base and J gave up 5 bases; unmatched junction bases: 5. The germline V gene has CDR1 LNHNV and CDR2 YYDKDF (reference sequence). CDR3 size: 14 residues. The CDR3 region is CATSRVPSGHEQYF. The CDR3 DNA reads as TGTGCCACCAGCAGAGTCCCTAGCGGCCACGAGCAGTACTTC. Combining the CDR3 with reference TRBV15 and TRBJ2-7 gives the whole variable domain DAMVIQNPRYQVTQFGKPVTLSCSQTLNHNVMYWYQQKSSQAPKLLFHYYDKDFNNEADTPDNFQSRRPNTSFCFLDIRSPGLGDTAMYLCATSRVPSGHEQYFGPGTRLTVT.